A single sample gave rise to the 5 T cell receptor beta chains below, sequenced in a study of cytomegalovirus exposure and HLA in healthy donors. The primer mix had 60 Vbeta and 13 Jbeta primers. Here immunoSEQ multiplex PCR was the method, and the copy in TCRdb shows in-frame clones only, minus some. This sample has about 110,000 clones, with approximately 70% found just once. Sequenced input: PBMCs. These receptors originate from a boy younger than 18 in good health and CMV-seronegative.

This chain links TRBV7-9 with TRBJ2-7, with a possible D match to TRBD2 (6 bases). Germline V gene data show CDR1 as SEHNR and CDR2 as FQNEAQ (reference sequence). The CDR3 runs 16 residues. The V end lost 6 bases, the J end lost 1 base, and 19 bases lay between the germline ends. CDR3 nucleotide sequence: TGTGCCAGCAGTCCCCTCGGTTGGGGGGAGTCCTACGAGCAGTACTTC. Its protein product is CASSPLGWGESYEQYF. Drawing the rest from reference TRBV7-9 and TRBJ2-7, the complete variable domain is DTGVSQNPRHKITKRGQNVTFRCDPISEHNRLYWYRQTLGQGPEFLTYFQNEAQLEKSRLLSDRFSAERPKGSFSTLEIQRTEQGDSAMYLCASSPLGWGESYEQYFGPGTRLTVT.

V usage is TRBV28 and J usage is TRBJ1-4; TRBD1 is a possible D gene (6 bases). This CDR3 spans 14 amino acids. Trimming took off 6 bases at V and 4 bases at J, with 12 bases between the two ends. CDR1 and CDR2 from the germline V gene are MDHEN and SYDVKM. CDR3 protein: CASSQGGHNEKLFF. CDR3 coding DNA: TGTGCCAGCAGCCAAGGGGGTCATAATGAAAAACTGTTTTTT.

This chain connects TRBV4-3 to TRBJ2-3, with 11 bases matching TRBD2. CDR1 and CDR2 (germline): LGHNA, YSLEER. V shed 4 bases and J 4 bases; nucleotides not matched to a gene: 10. The CDR3 is 17 amino acids. The CDR3 nucleotides read TGCGCCAGCAGCCCGCGACTAGCGGGGCATATCTCAGATACGCAGTATTTT. Its translation: CASSPRLAGHISDTQYF.

In this sample, this clone turned up once. The chain uses TRBV15 and TRBJ1-4; D is uncertain. With 5 bases removed from V and 2 bases from J, the gap between germline ends came to 24 bases. Germline V CDR1 and CDR2: LNHNV, YYDKDF (reference sequence). The CDR3 has 19 residues. In DNA form, the CDR3 reads TGTGCCACCAGCGTGTCATCCCTACTTTCACTTGCCACTAATGAAAAACTGTTTTTT. This gives the protein CATSVSSLLSLATNEKLFF.

This clone was counted between two and nine times. The rearrangement uses TRBV2 and TRBJ1-3; a possible D gene is TRBD1 (5 bases). Trimming left V 7 bases short and J 2 bases short, with 9 bases between. The CDR3 runs 13 residues. Germline V lookup: CDR1 SNHLY, CDR2 FYNNEI. The CDR3 DNA is TGTGCCAGCAACCAACAGGCTGGAAACACCATATATTTT. It is translated as CASNQQAGNTIYF.